This is a list of T cell receptor beta chains from one sample in a study of blood T cell repertoires in COVID-19. The protocol was immunoSEQ multiplex PCR, while the TCRdb copy is restricted to in-frame clones and leaves out a portion. Among 140,000 to 150,000 clones, 84% were seen once, and the ten largest hold around 45%. The sample comprised peripheral blood. The origin of the receptors is a human donor in a cohort sampled during active COVID-19. The CDR3 runs from the conserved cysteine through the conserved F or W. D genes are given only for firm matches. Clone size appears in some rows only: once, few, many, or a class for an expanded clone.

j_call d_call v_call clone_size cdr3_nt cdr3_aa
TRBJ2-3 TRBD2 TRBV7-2 . TGTGCCAGCAGCCCTACTAGCGGGATAGGAGATACGCAGTATTTT CASSPTSGIGDTQYF
TRBJ1-5 TRBD1 TRBV7-8 . TGTGCCACCGTAAAGCGGACAGGGGACAATCAGCCCCAGCATTTT CATVKRTGDNQPQHF
TRBJ2-5 . TRBV5-1 many TGCGCCAGCAGCCCCTGGTCGGGTAGCTTGGAGACCCAGTACTTC CASSPWSGSLETQYF
TRBJ1-2 . TRBV7-9 . TGTGCCAGCAGCTTAGAACCCGACACGAATGGCTACACCTTC CASSLEPDTNGYTF
TRBJ2-3 TRBD2 TRBV6-2/TRBV6-3 . TGTGCCAGCAGCCTAGGGACTAGCGGCACAGATACGCAGTATTTT CASSLGTSGTDTQYF
TRBJ2-2 . TRBV7-3 . TGTGCCAGCAGCCCCCTCACCGGGGAGCTGTTTTTT CASSPLTGELFF
TRBJ1-1 TRBD1 TRBV3-1/TRBV3-2 few TGTGCCAGCAGCCGGACAGGAGGGGACACTGAAGCTTTCTTT CASSRTGGDTEAFF
TRBJ1-2 . TRBV12-3/TRBV12-4 few TGTGCCAGCAGTTTCGGAGGCTATGGCTACACCTTC CASSFGGYGYTF
TRBJ1-2 . TRBV4-1 . TGCGCCAGCAGCCATCCCGCTGGGGGGGCCGCCTCCAGTGGCTACACCTTC CASSHPAGGAASSGYTF
TRBJ1-1 . TRBV9 . TGTGCCAGCAGCGTCAGGGGCGATTCCACTGAAGCTTTCTTT CASSVRGDSTEAFF
TRBJ1-1 . TRBV9 . TGTGCCAGCAGCGTAGAGACAGCCACTGAAGCTTTCTTT CASSVETATEAFF
TRBJ2-3 TRBD2 TRBV13 . TGTGCCAGCAGCTTCCGGACTAGCGGGAGTGGAGATACGCAGTATTTT CASSFRTSGSGDTQYF
TRBJ2-3 TRBD2 TRBV7-2 . TGTGCCAGCAGCCTACGGACTAGCGGGAGCTATACGCAGTATTTT CASSLRTSGSYTQYF
TRBJ1-2 . TRBV5-1 . TGCGCCAGCACCTTCGGGGGGGGCCTTGGCTACACCTTC CASTFGGGLGYTF
TRBJ2-5 TRBD2 TRBV5-1 . TGCGCCAGCAGCGGAAGTAGCGGGGGTTCCTCCCAGTACTTC CASSGSSGGSSQYF
TRBJ1-5 . TRBV9 . TGTGCCAGCAGCGTAGGGGGGGACAATCAGCCCCAGCATTTT CASSVGGDNQPQHF
TRBJ2-1 TRBD1 TRBV13 . TGTGCCAGCAGCTTAGGCGACGGACAGGGCTACAATGAGCAGTTCTTC CASSLGDGQGYNEQFF
TRBJ2-5 TRBD2 TRBV7-2 . TGTGCCAGCAGCTTAGACCCGGGAGGGGTGGGGACCCAGTACTTC CASSLDPGGVGTQYF
TRBJ2-1 TRBD2 TRBV13 . TGTGCCAGCAGCTTCGGTCAAGGCTCCGGGAGGAATGAGCAGTTCTTC CASSFGQGSGRNEQFF
TRBJ2-3 TRBD2 TRBV9 . TGTGCCAGCAGCGTAGTTAGCGGGAGTATACAAGATACGCAGTATTTT CASSVVSGSIQDTQYF
TRBJ1-1 . TRBV6-5 . TGTGCCAGCAATTCCCCCTCGGGGGTCGGCACTGAAGCTTTCTTT CASNSPSGVGTEAFF